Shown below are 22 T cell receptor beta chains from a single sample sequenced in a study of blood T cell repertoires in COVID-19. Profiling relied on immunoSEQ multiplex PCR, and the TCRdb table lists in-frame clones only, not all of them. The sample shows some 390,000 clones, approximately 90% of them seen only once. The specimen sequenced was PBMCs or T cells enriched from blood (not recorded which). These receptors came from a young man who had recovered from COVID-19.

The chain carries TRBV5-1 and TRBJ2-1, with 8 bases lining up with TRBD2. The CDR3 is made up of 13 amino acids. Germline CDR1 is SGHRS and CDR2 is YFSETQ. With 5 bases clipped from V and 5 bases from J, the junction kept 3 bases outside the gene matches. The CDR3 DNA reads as TGCGCCAGCAGGGCGGGAGGAGACAATGAGCAGTTCTTC. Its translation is CASRAGGDNEQFF.

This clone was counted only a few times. The CDR3 reads CAKEVAGNTIYF. Here the CDR3 DNA reads TGTGCCAAAGAAGTAGCTGGAAACACCATATATTTT. The chain carries TRBV2 and TRBJ1-3; no definite D call. V was trimmed by 10 bases and J by 2 bases, leaving 9 bases between them. The CDR3 consists of 12 residues. Germline V lookup: CDR1 SNHLY, CDR2 FYNNEI.

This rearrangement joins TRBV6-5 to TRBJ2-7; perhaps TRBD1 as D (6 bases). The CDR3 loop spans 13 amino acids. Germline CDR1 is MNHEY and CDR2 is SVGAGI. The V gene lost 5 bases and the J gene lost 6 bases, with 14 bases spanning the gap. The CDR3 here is CASSPQGSGEQYF. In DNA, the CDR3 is TGTGCCAGCAGTCCCCAGGGGAGCGGCGAGCAGTACTTC.

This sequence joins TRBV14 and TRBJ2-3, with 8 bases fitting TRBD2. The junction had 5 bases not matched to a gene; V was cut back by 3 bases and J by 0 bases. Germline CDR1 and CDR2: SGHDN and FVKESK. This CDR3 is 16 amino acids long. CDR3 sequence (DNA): TGTGCCAGCAGCCACCTAGCGGGCACTAGCACAGATACGCAGTATTTT. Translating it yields CASSHLAGTSTDTQYF.

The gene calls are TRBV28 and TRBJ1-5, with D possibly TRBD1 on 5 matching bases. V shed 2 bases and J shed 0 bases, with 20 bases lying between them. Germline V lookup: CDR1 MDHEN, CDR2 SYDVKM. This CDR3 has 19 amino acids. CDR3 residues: CASSLLSKVGAYSNQPQHF. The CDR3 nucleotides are TGTGCCAGCAGTTTACTTAGTAAGGTTGGGGCCTATAGCAATCAGCCCCAGCATTTT.

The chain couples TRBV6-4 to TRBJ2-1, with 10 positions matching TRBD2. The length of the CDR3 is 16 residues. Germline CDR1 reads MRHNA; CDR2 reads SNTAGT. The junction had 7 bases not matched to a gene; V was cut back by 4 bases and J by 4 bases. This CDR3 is CASSGAGLAPYNEQFF. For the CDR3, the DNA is TGTGCCAGCAGTGGGGCGGGACTAGCGCCTTACAATGAGCAGTTCTTC.

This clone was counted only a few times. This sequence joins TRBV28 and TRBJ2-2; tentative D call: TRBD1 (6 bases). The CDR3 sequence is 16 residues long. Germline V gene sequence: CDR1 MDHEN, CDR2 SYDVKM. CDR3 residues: CASTWGPNGNTGELFF. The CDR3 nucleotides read TGTGCATCCACCTGGGGGCCCAATGGGAACACCGGGGAGCTGTTTTTT. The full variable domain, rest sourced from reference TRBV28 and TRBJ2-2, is DVKVTQSSRYLVKRTGEKVFLECVQDMDHENMFWYRQDPGLGLRLIYFSYDVKMKEKGDIPEGYSVSREKKERFSLILESASTNQTSMYLCASTWGPNGNTGELFFGEGSRLTVL.

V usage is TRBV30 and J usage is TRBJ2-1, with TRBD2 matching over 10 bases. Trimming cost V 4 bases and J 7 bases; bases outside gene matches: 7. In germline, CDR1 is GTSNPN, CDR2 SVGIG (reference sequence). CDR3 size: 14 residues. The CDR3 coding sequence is TGTGCCTGGATACGGGGGACTAGCGTTAATGAGCAGTTCTTC. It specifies CAWIRGTSVNEQFF.

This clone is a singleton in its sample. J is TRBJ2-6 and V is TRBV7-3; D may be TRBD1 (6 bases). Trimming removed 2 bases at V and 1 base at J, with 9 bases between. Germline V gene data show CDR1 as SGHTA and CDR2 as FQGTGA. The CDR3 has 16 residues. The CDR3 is CASSLPTGSGANVLTF. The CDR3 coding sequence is TGTGCCAGCAGCTTACCGACAGGTTCTGGGGCCAACGTCCTGACTTTC.

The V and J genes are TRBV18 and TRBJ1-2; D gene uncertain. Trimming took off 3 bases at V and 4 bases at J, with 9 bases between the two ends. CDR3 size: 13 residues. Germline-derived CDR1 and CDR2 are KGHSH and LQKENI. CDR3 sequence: CASSPAQLYGYTF. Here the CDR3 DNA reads TGTGCCAGCTCACCGGCACAGCTCTATGGCTACACCTTC.

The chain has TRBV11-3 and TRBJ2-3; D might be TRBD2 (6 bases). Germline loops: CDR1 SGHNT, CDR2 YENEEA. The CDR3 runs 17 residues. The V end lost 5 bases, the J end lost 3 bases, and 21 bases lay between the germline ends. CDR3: CASSIPWRRGNTDTQYF. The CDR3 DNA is TGTGCCAGCAGCATCCCATGGCGGCGGGGTAATACAGATACGCAGTATTTT.

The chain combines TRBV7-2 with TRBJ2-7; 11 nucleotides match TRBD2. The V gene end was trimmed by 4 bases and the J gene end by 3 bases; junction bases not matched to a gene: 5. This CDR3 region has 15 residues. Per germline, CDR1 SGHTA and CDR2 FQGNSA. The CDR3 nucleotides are TGTGCCAGCAGCTCTTCTAGCGGGAGGAGCTACGAGCAGTACTTC. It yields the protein CASSSSSGRSYEQYF.

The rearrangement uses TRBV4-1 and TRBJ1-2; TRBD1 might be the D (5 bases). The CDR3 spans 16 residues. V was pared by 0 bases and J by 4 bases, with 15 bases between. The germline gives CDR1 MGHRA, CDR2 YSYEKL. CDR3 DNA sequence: TGCGCCAGCAGCCAAGAAGGGGCGGGGAACAGCTATGGCTACACCTTC. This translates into CASSQEGAGNSYGYTF.

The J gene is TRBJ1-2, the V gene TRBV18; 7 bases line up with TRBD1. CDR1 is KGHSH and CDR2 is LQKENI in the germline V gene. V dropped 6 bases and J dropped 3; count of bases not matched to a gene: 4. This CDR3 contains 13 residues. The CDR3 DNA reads TGTGCCAGCTCCGAGGGGACAGACTATGGCTACACCTTC. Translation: CASSEGTDYGYTF.

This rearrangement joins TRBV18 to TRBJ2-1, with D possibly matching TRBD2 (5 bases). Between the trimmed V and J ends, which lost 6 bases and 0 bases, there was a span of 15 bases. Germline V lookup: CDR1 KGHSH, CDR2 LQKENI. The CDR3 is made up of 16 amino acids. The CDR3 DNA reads TGTGCCAGCTCGCGCAAAGCGGAGAGCTCCTACAATGAGCAGTTCTTC. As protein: CASSRKAESSYNEQFF.

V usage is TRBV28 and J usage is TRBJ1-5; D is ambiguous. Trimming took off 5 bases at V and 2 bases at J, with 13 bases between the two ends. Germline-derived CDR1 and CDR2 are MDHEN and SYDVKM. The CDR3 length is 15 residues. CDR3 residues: CASSPYEGGNQPQHF. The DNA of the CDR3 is TGTGCCAGCAGTCCCTACGAAGGAGGCAATCAGCCCCAGCATTTT.

The CDR3 nucleotides read TGCGCCAGCAGCGCCGGGACAGGGGGCTTAGTCCACCTCAATGAGCAGTTCTTC. Translating gives CASSAGTGGLVHLNEQFF. V usage is TRBV5-1 and J usage is TRBJ2-1; 12 bases are a match to TRBD1. The CDR3 extends over 18 amino acids. From germline, CDR1 is SGHRS and CDR2 YFSETQ. The J segment lost 6 bases and the V segment lost 4 bases, leaving 14 bases of the junction unmatched. Drawing the rest from reference TRBV5-1 and TRBJ2-1, the complete variable domain is KAGVTQTPRYLIKTRGQQVTLSCSPISGHRSVSWYQQTPGQGLQFLFEYFSETQRNKGNFPGRFSGRQFSNSRSEMNVSTLELGDSALYLCASSAGTGGLVHLNEQFFGPGTRLTVL.

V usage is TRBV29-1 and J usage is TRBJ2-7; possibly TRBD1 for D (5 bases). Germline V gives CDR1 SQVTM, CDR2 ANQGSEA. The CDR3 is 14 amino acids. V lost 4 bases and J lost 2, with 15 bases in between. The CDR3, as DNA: TGCAGCGTTGCCCCGGTTGACAGAGCCTACGAGCAGTACTTC. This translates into CSVAPVDRAYEQYF.

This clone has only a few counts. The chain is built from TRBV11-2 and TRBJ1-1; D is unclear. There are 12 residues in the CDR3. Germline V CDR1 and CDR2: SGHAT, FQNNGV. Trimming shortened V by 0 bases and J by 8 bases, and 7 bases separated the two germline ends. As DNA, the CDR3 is TGTGCCAGCAGCTTAGAGCGGTTCGAAGCTTTCTTT. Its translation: CASSLERFEAFF. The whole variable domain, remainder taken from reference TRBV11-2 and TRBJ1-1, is EAGVAQSPRYKIIEKRQSVAFWCNPISGHATLYWYQQILGQGPKLLIQFQNNGVVDDSQLPKDRFSAERLKGVDSTLKIQPAKLEDSAVYLCASSLERFEAFFGQGTRLTVV.

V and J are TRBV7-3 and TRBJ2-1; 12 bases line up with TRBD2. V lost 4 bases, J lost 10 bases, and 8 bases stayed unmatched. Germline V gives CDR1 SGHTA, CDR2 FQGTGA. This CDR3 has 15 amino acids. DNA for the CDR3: TGTGCCAGCAGCTCCGTCGGGCTAGCGGGAGGGGAGCAGTTCTTC. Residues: CASSSVGLAGGEQFF.

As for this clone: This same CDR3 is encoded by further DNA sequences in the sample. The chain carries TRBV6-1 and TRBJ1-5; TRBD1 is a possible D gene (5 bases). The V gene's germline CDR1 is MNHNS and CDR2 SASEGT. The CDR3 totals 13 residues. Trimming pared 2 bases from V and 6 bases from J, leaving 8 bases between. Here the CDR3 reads CASSEQGGQPQHF. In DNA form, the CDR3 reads TGTGCCAGCAGTGAACAGGGAGGTCAGCCCCAGCATTTT.

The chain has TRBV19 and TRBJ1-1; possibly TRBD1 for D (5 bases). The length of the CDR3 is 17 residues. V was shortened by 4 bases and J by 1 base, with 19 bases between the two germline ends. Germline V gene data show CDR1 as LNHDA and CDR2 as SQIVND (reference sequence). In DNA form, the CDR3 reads TGTGCCAGTAGTAAAACCCTCGGGACGGGAGGGAACACTGAAGCTTTCTTT. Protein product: CASSKTLGTGGNTEAFF.